What follows is one T cell receptor (beta chain) and its context. The data were obtained in a study of blood T cell repertoires in COVID-19. Study-level background: Sites across the United States, Italy and Spain contributed samples from acute and convalescent COVID-19. PBMCs, B-cell-depleted T cells, or T cells were the source of the cDNA or gDNA that made up the material.

J was trimmed by 4 bases and V by 3 bases; bases with no gene match: 2. CDR1 is SEHNR and CDR2 is FQNEAQ in the germline V gene (reference sequence). There are 14 residues in the CDR3. Authors' methods: Amplification of reference gene primers provided the estimated nucleated cell counts. Profiled with immunoSEQ multiplex PCR; TCRdb holds only in-frame clones, not every one. V and J calls and clone size are copied from that table; D and trimming were computed from the DNA. Of approximately 150,000 clones listed, around 82% were seen once; the top ten hold 9.5% to 13%. V and J are TRBV7-9 and TRBJ1-3; 8 nucleotides line up with TRBD1. The sample was peripheral blood. The clonotype originates from a man aged 65-85 years with active or convalescent COVID-19. The CDR3 is CASSFRGPGNTIYF. The CDR3 DNA is TGTGCCAGCAGCTTCAGGGGGCCCGGAAACACCATATATTTT.